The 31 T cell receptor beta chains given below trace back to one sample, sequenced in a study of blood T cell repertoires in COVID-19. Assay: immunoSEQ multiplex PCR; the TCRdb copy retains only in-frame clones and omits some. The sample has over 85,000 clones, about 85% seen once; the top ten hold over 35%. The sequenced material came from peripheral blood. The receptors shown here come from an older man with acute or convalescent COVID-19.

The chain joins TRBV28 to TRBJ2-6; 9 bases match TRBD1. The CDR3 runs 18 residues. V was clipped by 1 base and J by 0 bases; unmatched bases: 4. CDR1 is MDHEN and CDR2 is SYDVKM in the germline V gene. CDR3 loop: CASSLSYRGRSGANVLTF. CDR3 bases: TGTGCCAGCAGTTTATCTTACAGGGGGCGCTCTGGGGCCAACGTCCTGACTTTC. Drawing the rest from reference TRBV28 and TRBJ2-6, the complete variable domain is DVKVTQSSRYLVKRTGEKVFLECVQDMDHENMFWYRQDPGLGLRLIYFSYDVKMKEKGDIPEGYSVSREKKERFSLILESASTNQTSMYLCASSLSYRGRSGANVLTFGAGSRLTVL.

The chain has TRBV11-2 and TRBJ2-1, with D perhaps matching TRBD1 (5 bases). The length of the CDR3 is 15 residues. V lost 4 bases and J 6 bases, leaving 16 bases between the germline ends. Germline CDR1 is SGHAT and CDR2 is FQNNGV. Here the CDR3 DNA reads TGTGCCAGCAGCTCCGACAGCGCGGTCTCCAATGAGCAGTTCTTC. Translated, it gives CASSSDSAVSNEQFF.

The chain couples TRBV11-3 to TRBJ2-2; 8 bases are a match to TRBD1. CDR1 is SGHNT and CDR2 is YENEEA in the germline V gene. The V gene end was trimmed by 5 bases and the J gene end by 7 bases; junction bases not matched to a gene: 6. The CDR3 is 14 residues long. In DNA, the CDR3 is TGTGCCAGCAGCCCAAGACAGGGGATCGGGGAGCTGTTTTTT. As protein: CASSPRQGIGELFF.

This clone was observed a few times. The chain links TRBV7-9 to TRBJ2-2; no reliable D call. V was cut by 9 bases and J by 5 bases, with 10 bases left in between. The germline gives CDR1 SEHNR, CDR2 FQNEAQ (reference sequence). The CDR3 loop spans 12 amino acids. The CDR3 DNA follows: TGTGCCAGTTCAGGTTTAACCGGGGAGCTGTTTTTT. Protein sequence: CASSGLTGELFF.

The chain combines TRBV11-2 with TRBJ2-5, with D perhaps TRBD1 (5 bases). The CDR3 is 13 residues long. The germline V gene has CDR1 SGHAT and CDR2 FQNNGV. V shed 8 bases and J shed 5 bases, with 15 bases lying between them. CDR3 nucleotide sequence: TGTGCCAGCTCCCAGGGTTATAGCGAGACCCAGTACTTC. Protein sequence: CASSQGYSETQYF.

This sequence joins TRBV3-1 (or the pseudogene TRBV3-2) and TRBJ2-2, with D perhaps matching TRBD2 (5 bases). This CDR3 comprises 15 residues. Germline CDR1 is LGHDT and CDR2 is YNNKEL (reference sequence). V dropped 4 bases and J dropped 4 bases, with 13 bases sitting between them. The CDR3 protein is CASSRSEVGTGELFF. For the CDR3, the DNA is TGTGCCAGCAGCCGTAGCGAGGTGGGCACCGGGGAGCTGTTTTTT.

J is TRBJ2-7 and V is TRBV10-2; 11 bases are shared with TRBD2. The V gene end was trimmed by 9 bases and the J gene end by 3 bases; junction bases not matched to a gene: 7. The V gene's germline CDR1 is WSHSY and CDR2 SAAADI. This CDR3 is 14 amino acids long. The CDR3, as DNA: TGCGCCAGTTTTGGGACTAGCGGTCTCTACGAGCAGTACTTC. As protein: CASFGTSGLYEQYF.

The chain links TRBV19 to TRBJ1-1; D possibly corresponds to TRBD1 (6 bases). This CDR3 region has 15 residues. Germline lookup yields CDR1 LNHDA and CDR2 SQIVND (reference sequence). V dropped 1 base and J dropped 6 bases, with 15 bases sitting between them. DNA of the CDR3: TGTGCCAGTAGTATAGCTCAGGGGCAGTACGCTGAAGCTTTCTTT. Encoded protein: CASSIAQGQYAEAFF. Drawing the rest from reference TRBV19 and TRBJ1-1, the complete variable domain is DGGITQSPKYLFRKEGQNVTLSCEQNLNHDAMYWYRQDPGQGLRLIYYSQIVNDFQKGDIAEGYSVSREKKESFPLTVTSAQKNPTAFYLCASSIAQGQYAEAFFGQGTRLTVV.

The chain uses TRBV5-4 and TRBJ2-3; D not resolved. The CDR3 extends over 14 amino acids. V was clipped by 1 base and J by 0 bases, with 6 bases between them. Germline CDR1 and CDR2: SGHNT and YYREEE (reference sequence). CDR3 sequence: CASSLTASTDTQYF. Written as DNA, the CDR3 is TGTGCCAGCAGCTTGACTGCTAGCACAGATACGCAGTATTTT.

As DNA, the CDR3 is TGTGCCAGCAGTCGACAGGGGTTCGATTTAGACTTGTATGGCTACACCTTC. Its protein is CASSRQGFDLDLYGYTF. J is TRBJ1-2 and V is TRBV27; 8 bases are a match to TRBD1. V was clipped by 5 bases and J by 5 bases; unmatched bases: 16. This CDR3 is built from 17 residues. From germline, CDR1 is MNHEY and CDR2 SMNVEV (reference sequence).

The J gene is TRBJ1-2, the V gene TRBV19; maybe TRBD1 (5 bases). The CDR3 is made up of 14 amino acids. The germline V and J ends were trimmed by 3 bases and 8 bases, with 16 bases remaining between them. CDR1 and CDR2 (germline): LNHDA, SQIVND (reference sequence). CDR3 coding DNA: TGTGCCAGTAGTATCTCAGCGGGACCTAGGGGCTACACCTTC. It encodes CASSISAGPRGYTF.

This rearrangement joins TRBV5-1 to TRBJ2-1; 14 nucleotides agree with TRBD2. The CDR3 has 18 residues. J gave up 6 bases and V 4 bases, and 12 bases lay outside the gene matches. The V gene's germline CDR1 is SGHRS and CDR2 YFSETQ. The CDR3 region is CASSHSTSGRVVGNEQFF. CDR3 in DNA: TGCGCCAGCAGCCACTCGACTAGCGGGAGGGTCGTGGGCAATGAGCAGTTCTTC.

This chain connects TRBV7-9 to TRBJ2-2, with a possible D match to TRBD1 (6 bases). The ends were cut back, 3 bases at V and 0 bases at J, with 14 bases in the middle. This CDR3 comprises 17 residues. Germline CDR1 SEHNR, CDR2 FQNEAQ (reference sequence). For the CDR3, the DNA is TGTGCCAGCAGCTTGCCCAGGGCAGGGGCGAACACCGGGGAGCTGTTTTTT. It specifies CASSLPRAGANTGELFF.

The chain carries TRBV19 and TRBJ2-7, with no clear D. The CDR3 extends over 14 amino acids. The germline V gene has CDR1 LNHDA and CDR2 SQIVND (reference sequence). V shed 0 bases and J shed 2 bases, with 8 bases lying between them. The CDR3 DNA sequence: TGTGCCAGTAGTATAGATCTCGAGGCCTACGAGCAGTACTTC. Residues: CASSIDLEAYEQYF. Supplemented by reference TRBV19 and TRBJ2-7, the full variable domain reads DGGITQSPKYLFRKEGQNVTLSCEQNLNHDAMYWYRQDPGQGLRLIYYSQIVNDFQKGDIAEGYSVSREKKESFPLTVTSAQKNPTAFYLCASSIDLEAYEQYFGPGTRLTVT.

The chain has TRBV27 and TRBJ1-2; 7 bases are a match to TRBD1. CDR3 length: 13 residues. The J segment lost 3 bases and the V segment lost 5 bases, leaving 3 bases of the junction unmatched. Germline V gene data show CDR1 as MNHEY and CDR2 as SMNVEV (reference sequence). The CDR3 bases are TGTGCCAGCAGTAGAACAGGGGACTATGGCTACACCTTC. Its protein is CASSRTGDYGYTF.

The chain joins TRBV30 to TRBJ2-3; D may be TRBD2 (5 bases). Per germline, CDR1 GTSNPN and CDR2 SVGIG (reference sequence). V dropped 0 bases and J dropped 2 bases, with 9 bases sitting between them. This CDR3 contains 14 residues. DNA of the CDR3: TGTGCCTGGAGTGTACAGCGGTTCACAGATACGCAGTATTTT. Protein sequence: CAWSVQRFTDTQYF. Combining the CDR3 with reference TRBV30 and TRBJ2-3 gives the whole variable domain SQTIHQWPATLVQPVGSPLSLECTVEGTSNPNLYWYRQAAGRGLQLLFYSVGIGQISSEVPQNLSASRPQDRQFILSSKKLLLSDSGFYLCAWSVQRFTDTQYFGPGTRLTVL.

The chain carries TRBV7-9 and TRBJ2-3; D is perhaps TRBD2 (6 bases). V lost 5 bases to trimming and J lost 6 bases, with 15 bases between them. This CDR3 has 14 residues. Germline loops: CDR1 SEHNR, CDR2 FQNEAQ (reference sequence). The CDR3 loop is CASSGSGWGDTQYF. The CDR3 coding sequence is TGTGCCAGCAGCGGCAGCGGGTGGGGGGATACGCAGTATTTT.

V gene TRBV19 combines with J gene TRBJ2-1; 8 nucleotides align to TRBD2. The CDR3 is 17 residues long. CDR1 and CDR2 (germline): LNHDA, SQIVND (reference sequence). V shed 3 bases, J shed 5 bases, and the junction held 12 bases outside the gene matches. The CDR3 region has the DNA TGTGCCAGTAGTATCCCTAGCGGGCTTCCCTCTGACAATGAGCAGTTCTTC. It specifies CASSIPSGLPSDNEQFF.

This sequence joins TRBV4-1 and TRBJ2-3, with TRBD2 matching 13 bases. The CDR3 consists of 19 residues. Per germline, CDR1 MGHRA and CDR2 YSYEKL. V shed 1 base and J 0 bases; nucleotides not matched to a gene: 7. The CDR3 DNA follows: TGCGCCAGCAGCCAAGGGGGGACTAGCGGGACAATCAGCACAGATACGCAGTATTTT. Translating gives CASSQGGTSGTISTDTQYF.

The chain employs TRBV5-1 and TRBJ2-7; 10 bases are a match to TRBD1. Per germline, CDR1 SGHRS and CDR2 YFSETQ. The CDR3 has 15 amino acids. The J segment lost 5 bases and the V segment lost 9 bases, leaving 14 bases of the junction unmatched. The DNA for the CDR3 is TGCGCCACCATTCTAGACAGGGGGCCGCCCCACGAGCAGTACTTC. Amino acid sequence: CATILDRGPPHEQYF.

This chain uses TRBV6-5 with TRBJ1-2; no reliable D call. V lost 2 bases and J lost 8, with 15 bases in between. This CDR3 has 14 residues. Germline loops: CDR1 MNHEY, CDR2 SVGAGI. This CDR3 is CASSYNTDPGGYTF. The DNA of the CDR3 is TGTGCCAGCAGTTACAATACTGACCCCGGGGGCTACACCTTC.

The chain's CDR3 is CASSRDRGPNQPQHF. In nucleotides, the CDR3 is TGCGCCAGCAGCCGGGACAGGGGTCCCAATCAGCCCCAGCATTTT. This chain uses TRBV5-1 with TRBJ1-5; 10 bases match TRBD1. Germline V gene data show CDR1 as SGHRS and CDR2 as YFSETQ. The length of the CDR3 is 15 residues. V shed 4 bases and J 3 bases; nucleotides not matched to a gene: 4.

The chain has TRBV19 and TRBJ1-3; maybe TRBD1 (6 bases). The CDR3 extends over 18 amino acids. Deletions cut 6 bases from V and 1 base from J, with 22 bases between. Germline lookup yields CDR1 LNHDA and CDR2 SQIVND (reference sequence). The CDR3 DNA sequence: TGTGCCAGTAGACAGGGTACGACCGCCATACTTTCTGGAAACACCATATATTTT. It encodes CASRQGTTAILSGNTIYF.

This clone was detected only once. CDR3: CSVGQGAHEKLFF. The CDR3 DNA sequence: TGCAGCGTAGGACAGGGGGCGCATGAAAAACTGTTTTTT. V is TRBV29-1 and J is TRBJ1-4; 11 nucleotides line up with TRBD1. The CDR3 is made up of 13 amino acids. The trim removed 6 bases at V and 6 bases at J, leaving 3 bases unmatched. Looked up from germline, CDR1 is SQVTM and CDR2 is ANQGSEA.

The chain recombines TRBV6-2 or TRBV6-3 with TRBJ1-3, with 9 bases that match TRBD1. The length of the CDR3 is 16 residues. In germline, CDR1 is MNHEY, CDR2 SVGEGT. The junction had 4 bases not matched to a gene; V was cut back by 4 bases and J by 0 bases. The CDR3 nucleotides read TGTGCCAGCAGTTCCGGGACAGGGTACTCTGGAAACACCATATATTTT. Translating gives CASSSGTGYSGNTIYF.

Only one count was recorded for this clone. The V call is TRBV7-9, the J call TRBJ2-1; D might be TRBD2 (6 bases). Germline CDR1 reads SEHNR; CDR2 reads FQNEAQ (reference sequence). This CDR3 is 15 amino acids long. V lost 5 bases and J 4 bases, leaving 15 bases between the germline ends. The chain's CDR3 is CASSHGQEGYNEQFF. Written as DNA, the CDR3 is TGTGCCAGCAGCCACGGCCAGGAGGGATACAATGAGCAGTTCTTC.

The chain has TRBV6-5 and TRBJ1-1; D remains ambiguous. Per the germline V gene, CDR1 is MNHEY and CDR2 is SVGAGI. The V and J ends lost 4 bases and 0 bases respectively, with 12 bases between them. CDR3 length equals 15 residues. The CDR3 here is CASSFGSRLNTEAFF. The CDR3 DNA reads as TGTGCCAGCAGTTTCGGGAGTCGGTTGAACACTGAAGCTTTCTTT.

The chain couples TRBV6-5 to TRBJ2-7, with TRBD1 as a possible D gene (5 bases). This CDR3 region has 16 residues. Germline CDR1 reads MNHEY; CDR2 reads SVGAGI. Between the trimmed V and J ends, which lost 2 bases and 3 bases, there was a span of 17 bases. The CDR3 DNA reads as TGTGCCAGCAGTTACACGTCAGTACAGGAGCGCTACGAGCAGTACTTC. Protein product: CASSYTSVQERYEQYF.

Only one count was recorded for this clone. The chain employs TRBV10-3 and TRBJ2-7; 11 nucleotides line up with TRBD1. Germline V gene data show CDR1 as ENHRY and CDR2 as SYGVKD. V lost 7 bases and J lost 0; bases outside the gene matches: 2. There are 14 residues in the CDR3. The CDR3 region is CAITGTGGSYEQYF. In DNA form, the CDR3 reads TGTGCCATCACTGGGACAGGGGGCTCCTACGAGCAGTACTTC.

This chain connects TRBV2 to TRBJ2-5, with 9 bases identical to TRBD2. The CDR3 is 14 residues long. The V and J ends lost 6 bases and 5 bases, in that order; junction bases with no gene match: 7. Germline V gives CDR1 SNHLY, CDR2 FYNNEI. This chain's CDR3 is CASSRGLAGETQYF. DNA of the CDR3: TGTGCCAGCAGCCGGGGACTAGCAGGGGAGACCCAGTACTTC. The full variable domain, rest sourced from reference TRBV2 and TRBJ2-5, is EPEVTQTPSHQVTQMGQEVILRCVPISNHLYFYWYRQILGQKVEFLVSFYNNEISEKSEIFDDQFSVERPDGSNFTLKIRSTKLEDSAMYFCASSRGLAGETQYFGPGTRLLVL.

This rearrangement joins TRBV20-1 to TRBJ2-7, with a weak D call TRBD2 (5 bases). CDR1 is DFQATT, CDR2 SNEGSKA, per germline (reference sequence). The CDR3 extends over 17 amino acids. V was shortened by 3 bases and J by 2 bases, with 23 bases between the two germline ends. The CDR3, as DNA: TGCAGTGCTAGTGACCCTCGCCGGGGAATTGGGACCTACGAGCAGTACTTC. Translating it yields CSASDPRRGIGTYEQYF.